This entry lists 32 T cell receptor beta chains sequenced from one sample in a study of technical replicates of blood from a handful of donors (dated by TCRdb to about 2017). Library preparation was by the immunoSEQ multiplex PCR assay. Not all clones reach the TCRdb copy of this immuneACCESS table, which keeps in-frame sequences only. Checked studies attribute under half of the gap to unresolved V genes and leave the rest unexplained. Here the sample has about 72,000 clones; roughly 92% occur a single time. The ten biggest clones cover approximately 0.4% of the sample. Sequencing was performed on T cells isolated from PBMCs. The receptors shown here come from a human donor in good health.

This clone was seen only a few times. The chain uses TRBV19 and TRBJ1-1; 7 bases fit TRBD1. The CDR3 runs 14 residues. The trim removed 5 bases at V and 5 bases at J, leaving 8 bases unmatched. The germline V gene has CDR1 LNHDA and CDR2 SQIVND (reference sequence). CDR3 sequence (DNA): TGTGCCAGTAGTTTCGGGACAGACCTTACTGAAGCTTTCTTT. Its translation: CASSFGTDLTEAFF.

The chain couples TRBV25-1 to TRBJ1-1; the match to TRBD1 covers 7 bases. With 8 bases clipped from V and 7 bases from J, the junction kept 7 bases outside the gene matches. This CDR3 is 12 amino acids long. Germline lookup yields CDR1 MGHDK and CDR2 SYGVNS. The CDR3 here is CASWTGVGEAFF. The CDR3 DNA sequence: TGTGCCAGCTGGACAGGCGTCGGTGAAGCTTTCTTT.

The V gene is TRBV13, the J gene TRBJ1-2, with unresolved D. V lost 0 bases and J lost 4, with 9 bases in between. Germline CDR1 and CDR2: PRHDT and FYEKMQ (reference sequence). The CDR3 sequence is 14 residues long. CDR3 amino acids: CASSLGSRFYGYTF. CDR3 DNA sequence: TGTGCCAGCAGCTTAGGGAGTCGGTTCTATGGCTACACCTTC.

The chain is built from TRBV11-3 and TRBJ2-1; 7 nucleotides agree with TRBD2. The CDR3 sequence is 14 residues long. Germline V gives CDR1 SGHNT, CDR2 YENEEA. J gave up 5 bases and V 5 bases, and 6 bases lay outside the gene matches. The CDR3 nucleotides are TGTGCCAGCAGCCTCCGACTAGCAAACAATGAGCAGTTCTTC. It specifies CASSLRLANNEQFF.

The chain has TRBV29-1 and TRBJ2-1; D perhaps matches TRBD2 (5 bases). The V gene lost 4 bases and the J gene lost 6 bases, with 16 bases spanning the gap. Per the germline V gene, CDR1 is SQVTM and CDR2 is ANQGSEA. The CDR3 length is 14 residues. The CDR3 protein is CSVGGGVRANEQFF. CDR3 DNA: TGCAGCGTTGGTGGAGGTGTGAGGGCCAATGAGCAGTTCTTC.

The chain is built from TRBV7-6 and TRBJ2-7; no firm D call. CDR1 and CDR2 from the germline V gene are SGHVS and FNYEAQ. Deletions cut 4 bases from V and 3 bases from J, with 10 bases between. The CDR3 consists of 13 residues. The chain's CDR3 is CASSYRVGYEQYF. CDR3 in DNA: TGTGCCAGCAGCTACCGCGTCGGCTACGAGCAGTACTTC.

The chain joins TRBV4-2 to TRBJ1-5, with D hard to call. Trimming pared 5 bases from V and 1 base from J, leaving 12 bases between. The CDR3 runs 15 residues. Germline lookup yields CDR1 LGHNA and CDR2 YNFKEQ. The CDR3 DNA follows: TGTGCCAGCAGCTCTAGTGTCCCAAGCAATCAGCCCCAGCATTTT. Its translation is CASSSSVPSNQPQHF.

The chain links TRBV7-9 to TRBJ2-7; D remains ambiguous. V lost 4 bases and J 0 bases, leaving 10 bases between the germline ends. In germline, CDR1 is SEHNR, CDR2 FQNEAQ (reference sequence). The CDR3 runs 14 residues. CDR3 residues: CASSSDLSSYEQYF. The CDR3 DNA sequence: TGTGCCAGCAGCTCTGACTTGAGCTCCTACGAGCAGTACTTC.

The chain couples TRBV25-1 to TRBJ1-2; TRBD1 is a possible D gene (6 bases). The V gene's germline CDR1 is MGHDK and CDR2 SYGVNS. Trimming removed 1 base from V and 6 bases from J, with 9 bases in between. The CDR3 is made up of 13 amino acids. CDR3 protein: CASSELQGNGYTF. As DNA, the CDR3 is TGTGCCAGCAGTGAATTACAGGGTAATGGCTACACCTTC.

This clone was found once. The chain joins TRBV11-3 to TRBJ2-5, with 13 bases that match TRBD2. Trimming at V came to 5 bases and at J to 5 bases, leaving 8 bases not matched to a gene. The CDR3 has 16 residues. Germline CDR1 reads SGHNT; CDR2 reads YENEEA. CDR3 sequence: CASSPGLAGVGETQYF. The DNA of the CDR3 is TGTGCCAGCAGCCCCGGACTAGCGGGAGTGGGTGAGACCCAGTACTTC.

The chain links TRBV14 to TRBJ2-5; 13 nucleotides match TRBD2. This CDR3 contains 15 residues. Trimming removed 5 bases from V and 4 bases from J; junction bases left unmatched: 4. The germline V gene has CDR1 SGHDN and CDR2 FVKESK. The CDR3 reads CASSSRTSGRETQYF. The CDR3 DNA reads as TGTGCCAGCAGCTCTCGGACTAGCGGGAGAGAGACCCAGTACTTC. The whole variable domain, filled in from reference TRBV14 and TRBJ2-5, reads EAGVTQFPSHSVIEKGQTVTLRCDPISGHDNLYWYRRVMGKEIKFLLHFVKESKQDESGMPNNRFLAERTGGTYSTLKVQPAELEDSGVYFCASSSRTSGRETQYFGPGTRLLVL.

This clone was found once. The CDR3 DNA follows: TGTGCCAGCAGAAACCTCGGGACAGCGAACATTCAGTACTTC. It codes for CASRNLGTANIQYF. V and J are TRBV6-1 and TRBJ2-4; 7 bases line up with TRBD1. This CDR3 spans 14 amino acids. The ends lost 6 bases at V and 7 bases at J; junction bases unmatched: 9. Per the germline V gene, CDR1 is MNHNS and CDR2 is SASEGT.

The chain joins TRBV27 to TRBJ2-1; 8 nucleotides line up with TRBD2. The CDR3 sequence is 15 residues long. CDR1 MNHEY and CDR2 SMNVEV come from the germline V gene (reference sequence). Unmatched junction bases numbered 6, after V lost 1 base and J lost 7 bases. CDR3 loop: CASSLFSGGGNEQFF. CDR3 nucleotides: TGTGCCAGCAGTTTATTTTCGGGAGGGGGGAATGAGCAGTTCTTC.

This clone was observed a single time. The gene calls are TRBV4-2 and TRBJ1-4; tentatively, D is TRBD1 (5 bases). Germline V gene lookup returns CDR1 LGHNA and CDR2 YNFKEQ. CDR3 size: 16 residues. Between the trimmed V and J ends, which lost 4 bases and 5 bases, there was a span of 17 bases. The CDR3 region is CASSPTSTGQNEKLFF. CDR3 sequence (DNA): TGTGCCAGCAGCCCCACGAGTACAGGTCAGAATGAAAAACTGTTTTTT.

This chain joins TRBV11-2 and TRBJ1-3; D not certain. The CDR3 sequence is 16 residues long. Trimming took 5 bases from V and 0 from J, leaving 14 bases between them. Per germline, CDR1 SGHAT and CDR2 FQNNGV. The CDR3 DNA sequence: TGTGCCAGCAGCCAAGGACTTTCGAGCTCTGGAAACACCATATATTTT. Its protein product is CASSQGLSSSGNTIYF.

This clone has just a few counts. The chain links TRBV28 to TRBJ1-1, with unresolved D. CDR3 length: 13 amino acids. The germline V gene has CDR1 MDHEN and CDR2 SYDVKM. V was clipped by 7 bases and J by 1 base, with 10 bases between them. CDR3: CASKRRSNTEAFF. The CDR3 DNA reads TGTGCCAGCAAAAGGAGGTCGAACACTGAAGCTTTCTTT.

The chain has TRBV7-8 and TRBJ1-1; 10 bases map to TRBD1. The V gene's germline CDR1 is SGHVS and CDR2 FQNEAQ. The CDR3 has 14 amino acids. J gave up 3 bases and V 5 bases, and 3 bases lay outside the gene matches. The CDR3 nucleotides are TGTGCCAGCAGCGGGGACAGGGGCTACACTGAAGCTTTCTTT. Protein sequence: CASSGDRGYTEAFF.

The CDR3 loop is CASSIVWGQGTEAFF. The CDR3 DNA is TGTGCCAGTAGTATTGTGTGGGGACAGGGCACTGAAGCTTTCTTT. The V call is TRBV19, the J call TRBJ1-1; TRBD1 matches at 9 bases. V shed 3 bases and J 4 bases; nucleotides not matched to a gene: 6. The CDR3 is made up of 15 amino acids. The germline CDR1 and CDR2 sequences are LNHDA and SQIVND (reference sequence).

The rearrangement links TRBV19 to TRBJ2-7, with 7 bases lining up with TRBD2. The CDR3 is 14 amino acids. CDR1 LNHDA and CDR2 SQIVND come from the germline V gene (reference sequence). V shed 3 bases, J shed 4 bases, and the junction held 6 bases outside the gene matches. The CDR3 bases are TGTGCCAGTAGTATTTTGGCGGGAGAATACGAGCAGTACTTC. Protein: CASSILAGEYEQYF.

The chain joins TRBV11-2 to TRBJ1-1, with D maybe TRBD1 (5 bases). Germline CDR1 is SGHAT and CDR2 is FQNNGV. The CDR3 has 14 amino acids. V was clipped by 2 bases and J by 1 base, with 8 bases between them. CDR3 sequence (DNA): TGTGCCAGCAGCTTATTAGGGGCGAACACTGAAGCTTTCTTT. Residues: CASSLLGANTEAFF.

CDR3 DNA sequence: TGCGCCAGCAGTCAATCTTTAGGCAGGGATGTTACCTACGAGCAGTACTTC. It specifies CASSQSLGRDVTYEQYF. V is TRBV23-1 and J is TRBJ2-7, with D possibly matching TRBD1 (5 bases). TRBV23-1 is marked as an open reading frame, function uncertain. The CDR3 contains 17 residues. The V and J ends lost 0 bases and 2 bases respectively, with 17 bases between them.

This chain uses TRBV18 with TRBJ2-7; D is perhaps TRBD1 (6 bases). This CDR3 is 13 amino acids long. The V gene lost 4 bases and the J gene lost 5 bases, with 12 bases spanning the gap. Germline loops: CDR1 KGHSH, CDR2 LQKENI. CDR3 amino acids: CASSRGRGNEQYF. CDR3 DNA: TGTGCCAGCTCACGTGGCAGGGGCAACGAGCAGTACTTC. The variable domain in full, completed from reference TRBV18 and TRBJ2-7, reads NAGVMQNPRHLVRRRGQEARLRCSPMKGHSHVYWYRQLPEEGLKFMVYLQKENIIDESGMPKERFSAEFPKEGPSILRIQQVVRGDSAAYFCASSRGRGNEQYFGPGTRLTVT.

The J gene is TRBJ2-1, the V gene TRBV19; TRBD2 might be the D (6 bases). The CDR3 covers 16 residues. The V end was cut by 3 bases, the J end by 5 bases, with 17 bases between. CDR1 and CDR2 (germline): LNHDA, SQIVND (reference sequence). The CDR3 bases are TGTGCCAGTAGTATTTCGGGGGTCATCGATAACAATGAGCAGTTCTTC. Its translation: CASSISGVIDNNEQFF.

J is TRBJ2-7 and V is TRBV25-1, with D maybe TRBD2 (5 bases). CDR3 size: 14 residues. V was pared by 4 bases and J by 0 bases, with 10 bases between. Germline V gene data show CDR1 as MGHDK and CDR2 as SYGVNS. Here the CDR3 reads CASSASGSSYEQYF. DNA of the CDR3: TGTGCCAGCAGTGCCAGCGGAAGCTCCTACGAGCAGTACTTC.

Written as DNA, the CDR3 is TGTGCCAGCAGCCGACAGGGAGGTACTGAAGCTTTCTTT. Translating it yields CASSRQGGTEAFF. The V call is TRBV7-6, the J call TRBJ1-1; 7 nucleotides match TRBD1. Germline assignment: CDR1 SGHVS and CDR2 FNYEAQ. V dropped 5 bases and J dropped 5; count of bases not matched to a gene: 5. The CDR3 contains 13 residues.

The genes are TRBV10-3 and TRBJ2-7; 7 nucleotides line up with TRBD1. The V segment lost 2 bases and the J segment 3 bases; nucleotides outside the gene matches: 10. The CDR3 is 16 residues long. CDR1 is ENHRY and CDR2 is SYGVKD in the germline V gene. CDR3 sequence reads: CAISEPDRMGDYEQYF. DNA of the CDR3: TGTGCCATCAGTGAGCCGGACAGGATGGGGGACTACGAGCAGTACTTC.

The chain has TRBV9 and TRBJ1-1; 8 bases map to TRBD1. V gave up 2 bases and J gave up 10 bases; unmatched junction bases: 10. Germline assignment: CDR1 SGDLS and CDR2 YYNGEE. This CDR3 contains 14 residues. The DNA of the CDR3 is TGTGCCAGCAGCGTGGGACAGGCAGACCCTTCAGCTTTCTTT. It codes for CASSVGQADPSAFF.

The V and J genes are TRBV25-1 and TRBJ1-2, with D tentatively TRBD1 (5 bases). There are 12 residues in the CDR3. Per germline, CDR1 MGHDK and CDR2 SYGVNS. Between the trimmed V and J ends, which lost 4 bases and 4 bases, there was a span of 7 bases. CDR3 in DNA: TGTGCCAGCAGTGGAGACAGCTATGGCTACACCTTC. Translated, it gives CASSGDSYGYTF.

In DNA, the CDR3 is TGTGCCAGCAGCCATCGGACTAGCGGGAAGGACGAGCAGTACTTC. This translates into CASSHRTSGKDEQYF. The chain recombines TRBV7-9 with TRBJ2-7; 12 bases map to TRBD2. J gave up 5 bases and V 5 bases, and 7 bases lay outside the gene matches. CDR3 length equals 15 residues. Germline V gives CDR1 SEHNR, CDR2 FQNEAQ (reference sequence).

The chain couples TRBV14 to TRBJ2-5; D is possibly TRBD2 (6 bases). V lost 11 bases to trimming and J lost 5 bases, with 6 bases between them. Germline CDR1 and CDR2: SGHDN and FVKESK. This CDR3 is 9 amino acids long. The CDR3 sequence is CAGGETQYF. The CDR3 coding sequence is TGTGCCGGGGGGGAGACCCAGTACTTC. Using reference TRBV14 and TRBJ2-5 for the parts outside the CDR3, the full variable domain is EAGVTQFPSHSVIEKGQTVTLRCDPISGHDNLYWYRRVMGKEIKFLLHFVKESKQDESGMPNNRFLAERTGGTYSTLKVQPAELEDSGVYFCAGGETQYFGPGTRLLVL.

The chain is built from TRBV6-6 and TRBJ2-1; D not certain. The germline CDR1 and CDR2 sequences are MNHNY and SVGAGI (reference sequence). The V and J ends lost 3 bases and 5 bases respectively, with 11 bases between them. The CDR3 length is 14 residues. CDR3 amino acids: CASSYVQLDNEQFF. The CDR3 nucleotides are TGTGCCAGCAGTTATGTGCAGTTGGACAATGAGCAGTTCTTC.

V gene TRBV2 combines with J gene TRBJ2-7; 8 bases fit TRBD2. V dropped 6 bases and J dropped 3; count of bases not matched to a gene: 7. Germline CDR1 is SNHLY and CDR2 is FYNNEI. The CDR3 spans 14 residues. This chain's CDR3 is CASRNSGTSYEQYF. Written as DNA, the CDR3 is TGTGCCAGCAGGAATAGCGGGACTAGCTACGAGCAGTACTTC.